The next 14 T cell receptor beta chains were all read from a single sample in a study of shared clonotypes between healthy human individuals. The method was immunoSEQ multiplex PCR; TCRdb's version includes in-frame clones alone and lacks a portion of them. The sample has 2.3 million or so clones, over 90% seen once. The sample comprised naive CD4+ T cells from PBMCs. The sample's subset: CD45RA+ positively selected. The receptor source for this set is a young man in good health. Some clones in this sample may be carry-over from other donors' samples.

The rearrangement uses TRBV27 and TRBJ1-1; 9 nucleotides agree with TRBD1. Germline-derived CDR1 and CDR2 are MNHEY and SMNVEV (reference sequence). CDR3 length: 19 residues. The ends lost 5 bases at V and 4 bases at J; junction bases unmatched: 20. CDR3 amino acids: CASSPTGTGSFIGRTEAFF. In DNA, the CDR3 is TGTGCCAGCAGTCCCACCGGGACAGGGAGCTTTATCGGTCGCACTGAAGCTTTCTTT.

CDR3 nucleotide sequence: TGTGCCAGCAGCGCAGACAGGGTATTCACTGAAGCTTTCTTT. Translated, it gives CASSADRVFTEAFF. The gene calls are TRBV2 and TRBJ1-1; TRBD1 matches at 7 bases. V was clipped by 6 bases and J by 4 bases; unmatched bases: 8. Germline values: CDR1 SNHLY, CDR2 FYNNEI. The CDR3 has 14 amino acids.

V gene TRBV20-1 combines with J gene TRBJ1-2; no clear D. The germline gives CDR1 DFQATT, CDR2 SNEGSKA (reference sequence). Trimming removed 0 bases at V and 8 bases at J, with 7 bases between. This CDR3 has 11 amino acids. The CDR3 region has the DNA TGCAGTGCTAGAGATACAGTGGGCTACACCTTC. Protein: CSARDTVGYTF.

As to this clone: The sample holds other DNA sequences that translate to the same CDR3. V is TRBV18 and J is TRBJ1-5, with a possible D match to TRBD1 (5 bases). V was trimmed by 3 bases and J by 4 bases, leaving 7 bases between them. Germline V lookup: CDR1 KGHSH, CDR2 LQKENI. This CDR3 is 13 amino acids long. The CDR3 spells CASSPGLNQPQHF. CDR3 sequence (DNA): TGTGCCAGCTCACCGGGGCTAAATCAGCCCCAGCATTTT.

The chain uses TRBV7-2 and TRBJ2-5; D uncertain. The CDR3 length is 12 residues. Germline V gene sequence: CDR1 SGHTA, CDR2 FQGNSA. V lost 1 base and J 7 bases, leaving 7 bases between the germline ends. CDR3: CASSLVAGTQYF. CDR3 coding DNA: TGTGCCAGCAGCTTAGTAGCAGGGACCCAGTACTTC.

CDR3 residues: CASRKGQGAGTEAFF. In DNA form, the CDR3 reads TGTGCCAGCAGGAAAGGACAGGGGGCGGGAACTGAAGCTTTCTTT. This chain uses TRBV6-1 with TRBJ1-1; TRBD1 matches at 11 bases. J lost 5 bases, V lost 6 bases, and 8 bases had no gene match. The length of the CDR3 is 15 residues. Germline-derived CDR1 and CDR2 are MNHNS and SASEGT.

Concerning this clone itself: This specimen includes other DNA sequences encoding the same CDR3. V and J are TRBV28 and TRBJ2-2; a possible D gene is TRBD1 (5 bases). Germline V lookup: CDR1 MDHEN, CDR2 SYDVKM. The CDR3 sequence is 14 residues long. V lost 4 bases, J lost 1 base, and 7 bases lay in between. CDR3 sequence reads: CASSSTGNTGELFF. DNA of the CDR3: TGTGCCAGCAGTTCTACAGGGAACACCGGGGAGCTGTTTTTT.

V is TRBV9 and J is TRBJ2-7, with D possibly called TRBD1 or TRBD2 (5 bases each). CDR1 and CDR2 from the germline V gene are SGDLS and YYNGEE. CDR3 length: 15 residues. The ends were cut back, 3 bases at V and 1 base at J, with 14 bases in the middle. The CDR3 here is CASSARGVGSYEQYF. As DNA, the CDR3 is TGTGCCAGCAGCGCCCGGGGCGTAGGGTCCTACGAGCAGTACTTC.

The chain uses TRBV7-9 and TRBJ1-1; 10 nucleotides line up with TRBD1. The J segment lost 9 bases and the V segment lost 3 bases, leaving 4 bases of the junction unmatched. Germline CDR1 and CDR2: SEHNR and FQNEAQ (reference sequence). The CDR3 has 13 amino acids. CDR3 sequence: CASSFGQGDQAFF. The CDR3 DNA is TGTGCCAGCAGCTTTGGACAGGGGGATCAAGCTTTCTTT.

This sequence joins TRBV30 and TRBJ2-4; D gene unclear. The CDR3 runs to 14 residues. V was cut by 3 bases and J by 0 bases, with 9 bases left in between. CDR1 is GTSNPN, CDR2 SVGIG, per germline (reference sequence). The CDR3 reads CAWRASLAKNIQYF. The CDR3 coding sequence is TGTGCCTGGAGGGCCTCCTTAGCCAAAAACATTCAGTACTTC.

The J gene is TRBJ2-3, the V gene TRBV5-1; possibly TRBD2 for D (5 bases). Germline V gives CDR1 SGHRS, CDR2 YFSETQ. This CDR3 contains 14 residues. As DNA, the CDR3 is TGCGCAACCAGAGGGTGGTCTAGCACAGATACGCAGTATTTT. Translating gives CATRGWSSTDTQYF.

The chain carries TRBV5-5 and TRBJ1-2, with D unresolved. Per germline, CDR1 SGHKS and CDR2 YYEKEE (reference sequence). This CDR3 comprises 14 residues. Trimming cost V 4 bases and J 4 bases, with 14 bases left between them. The CDR3 DNA reads as TGTGCCAGCAGCGTTGGCGAACGAAGCTATGGCTACACCTTC. This gives the protein CASSVGERSYGYTF.

The gene calls are TRBV30 and TRBJ1-1; D not certain. The CDR3 runs 13 residues. Germline values: CDR1 GTSNPN, CDR2 SVGIG (reference sequence). Trimming stripped 3 bases from V and 0 bases from J, with 8 bases between. CDR3 in amino acids: CAWRKQLNTEAFF. CDR3 coding DNA: TGTGCCTGGAGGAAACAGCTGAACACTGAAGCTTTCTTT.

The chain has TRBV6-5 and TRBJ2-1, with D possibly matching TRBD1 (5 bases). Germline lookup yields CDR1 MNHEY and CDR2 SVGAGI. V dropped 5 bases and J dropped 6 bases, with 11 bases sitting between them. CDR3 length: 13 amino acids. CDR3 sequence: CASSPRARNEQFF. The CDR3 nucleotides read TGTGCCAGCAGTCCCAGGGCCCGCAATGAGCAGTTCTTC.